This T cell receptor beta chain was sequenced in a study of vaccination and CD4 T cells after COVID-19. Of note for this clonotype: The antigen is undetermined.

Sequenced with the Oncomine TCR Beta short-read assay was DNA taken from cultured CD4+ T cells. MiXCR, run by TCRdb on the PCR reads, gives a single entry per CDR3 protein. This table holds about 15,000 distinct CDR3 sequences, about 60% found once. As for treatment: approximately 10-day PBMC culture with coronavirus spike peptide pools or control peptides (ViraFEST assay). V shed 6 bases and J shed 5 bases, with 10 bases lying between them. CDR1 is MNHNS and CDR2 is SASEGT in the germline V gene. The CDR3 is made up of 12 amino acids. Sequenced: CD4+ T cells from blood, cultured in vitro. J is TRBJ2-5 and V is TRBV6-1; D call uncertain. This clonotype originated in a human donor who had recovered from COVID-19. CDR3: CASSELRETQYF. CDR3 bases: TGTGCCAGCAGCGAACTAAGGGAGACCCAGTACTTC.